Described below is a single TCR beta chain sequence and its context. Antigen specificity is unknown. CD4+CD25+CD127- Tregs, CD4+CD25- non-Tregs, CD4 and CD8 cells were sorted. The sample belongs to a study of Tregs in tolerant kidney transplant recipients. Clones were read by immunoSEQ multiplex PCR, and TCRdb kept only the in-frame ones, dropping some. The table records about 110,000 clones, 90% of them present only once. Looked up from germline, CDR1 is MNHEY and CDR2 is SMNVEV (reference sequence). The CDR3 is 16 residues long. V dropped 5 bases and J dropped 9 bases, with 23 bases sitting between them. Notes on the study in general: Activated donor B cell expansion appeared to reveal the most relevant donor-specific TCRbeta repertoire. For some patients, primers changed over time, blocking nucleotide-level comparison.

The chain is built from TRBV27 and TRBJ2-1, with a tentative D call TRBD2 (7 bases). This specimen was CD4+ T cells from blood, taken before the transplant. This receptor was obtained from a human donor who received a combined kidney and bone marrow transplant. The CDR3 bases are TGTGCCAGCAGTGCAAACTTACGGGGGGCCCACATTGAGCAGTTCTTC. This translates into CASSANLRGAHIEQFF.